This TCR beta chain was found in a study of shared clonotypes between healthy human individuals. Naive CD8 cells lacked CD45RO, underwent positive selection for CCR7 and left out terminally differentiated effector memory CD45RA+ cells. Germline V lookup: CDR1 SGHTA, CDR2 FQGNSA. The V end was cut by 2 bases, the J end by 0 bases, with 14 bases between. The CDR3 covers 17 residues. Assay used: immunoSEQ multiplex PCR; TCRdb lists only in-frame clones, some missing. Among about 2,100,000 clones, roughly 91% were seen once, and the ten largest hold about 1.8%. The sequenced sample consisted of naive CD8+ T cells from PBMCs. The chain couples TRBV7-2 to TRBJ1-5; tentative D call: TRBD1 (5 bases). This TCR was recovered from a man aged 18 to 35 in good health. Some clones in this sample may be carry-over from other donors' samples. CDR3 nucleotide sequence: TGTGCCAGCAGCTTACGGAGGGGCAAGAATAGCAATCAGCCCCAGCATTTT. Protein: CASSLRRGKNSNQPQHF.